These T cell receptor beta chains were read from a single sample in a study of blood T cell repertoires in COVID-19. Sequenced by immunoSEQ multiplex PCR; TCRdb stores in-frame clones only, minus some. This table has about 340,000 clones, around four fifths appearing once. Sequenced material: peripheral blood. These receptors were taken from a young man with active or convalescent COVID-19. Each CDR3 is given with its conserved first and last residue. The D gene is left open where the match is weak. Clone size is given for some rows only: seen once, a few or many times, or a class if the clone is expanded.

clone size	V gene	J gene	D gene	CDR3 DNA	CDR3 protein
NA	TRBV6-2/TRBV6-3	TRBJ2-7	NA	TGTGCCAGCAGTTACTCGGGGCGCGAGCAGTACTTC	CASSYSGREQYF
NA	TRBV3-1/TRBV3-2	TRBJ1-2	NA	TGTGCCAGCAGCCAAGAATATCTTTTCGGAGTGCAGGGCACGATCTATGGCTACACCTTC	CASSQEYLFGVQGTIYGYTF
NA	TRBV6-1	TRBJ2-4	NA	TGTGCCAGCAGTGATTTCGTCCCTTCAGCCAAAAACATTCAGTACTTC	CASSDFVPSAKNIQYF
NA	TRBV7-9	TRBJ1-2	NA	TGTGCCAGCAGCGAACGGGCAGGGGTAACCTCTAATCAAGGCTACACCTTC	CASSERAGVTSNQGYTF
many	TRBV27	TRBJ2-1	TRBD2	TGTGCCAGCAGTTTGGGCGGGAGGTACAATGAGCAGTTCTTC	CASSLGGRYNEQFF
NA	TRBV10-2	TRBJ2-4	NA	TGCGCCAGCAGTGAGTCGGGGAGCCGCAGTAACATTCAGTACTTC	CASSESGSRSNIQYF
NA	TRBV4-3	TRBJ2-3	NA	TGCGCCAGCAAACGAGGAGACCTTAGCACAGATACGCAGTATTTT	CASKRGDLSTDTQYF
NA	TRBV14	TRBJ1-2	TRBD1	TGTGCCAGCAGCCAAGACGGCAGGGGGCTTAACTATGGCTACACCTTC	CASSQDGRGLNYGYTF
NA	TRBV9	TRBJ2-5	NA	TGTGCCAGCAGCTCCAGGGTAGAAAAAGTGGAGACCCAGTACTTC	CASSSRVEKVETQYF
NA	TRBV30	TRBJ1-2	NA	TGTGCCTGGAGTGTGCCCGGGGGTAGTGGCTACACCTTC	CAWSVPGGSGYTF
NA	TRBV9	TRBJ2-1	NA	TGTGCCAGCAGCGTAGGGAGCGGGTGGGACCAGTTCTTC	CASSVGSGWDQFF
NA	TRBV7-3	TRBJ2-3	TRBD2	TGTGCCAGCAGCTTAACTGCGACTAGCGGTAGCACAGATACGCAGTATTTT	CASSLTATSGSTDTQYF
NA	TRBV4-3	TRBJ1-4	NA	TGCGCCAGCAGCCAAACAGGGAAGGTTAAGGAAAAACTGTTTTTT	CASSQTGKVKEKLFF
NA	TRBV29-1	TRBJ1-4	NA	TGCAGCGTTGAAGAGGGGGGAGGTCACGAAAAACTGTTTTTT	CSVEEGGGHEKLFF
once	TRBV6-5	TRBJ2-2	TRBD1	TGTGCCGGCCAGCTGGGGACAGGGGGTACCGGGGAGCTGTTTTTT	CAGQLGTGGTGELFF
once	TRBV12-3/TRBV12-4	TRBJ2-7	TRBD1	TGTGCCAGCAGTTTGGGACAGACCTACGAGCAGTACTTC	CASSLGQTYEQYF
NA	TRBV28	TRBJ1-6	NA	TGTGCCAGCAGTTTACCCCCAACGGGGTCACCCCTCCACTTT	CASSLPPTGSPLHF
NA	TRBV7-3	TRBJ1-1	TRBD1	TGTGCCAGCAGCCCTGGACAGGGGAACACTGAAGCTTTCTTT	CASSPGQGNTEAFF
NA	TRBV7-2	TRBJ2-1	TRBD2	TGTGCCAGCAGCTTAGGGCGGGGGGTCGATGAGCAGTTCTTC	CASSLGRGVDEQFF
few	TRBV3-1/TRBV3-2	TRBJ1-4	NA	TGTGCCAGCAGCCAGAGGGAATTAGGGGGAAAACTGTTTTTT	CASSQRELGGKLFF
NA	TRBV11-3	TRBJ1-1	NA	TGTGCCAGCAGCTTCGACAGAGCAAACACTGAAGCTTTCTTT	CASSFDRANTEAFF
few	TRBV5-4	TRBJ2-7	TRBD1	TGTGCCAGCAGTGGGACAGGGGCCTACGAGCAGTACTTC	CASSGTGAYEQYF
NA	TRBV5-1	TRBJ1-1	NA	TGCGCCAGCAGCTTGGTGGCAGGGAAGAACACTGAAGCTTTCTTT	CASSLVAGKNTEAFF
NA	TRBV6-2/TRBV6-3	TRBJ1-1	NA	TGTGCCAGCAGTTATCGGGTTCGGGTAATGAACACTGAAGCTTTCTTT	CASSYRVRVMNTEAFF
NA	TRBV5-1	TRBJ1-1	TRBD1	TGCGCCAGCAGCTTGGTTCAGGGGGCTTGGGGTTTGAACACTGAAGCTTTCTTT	CASSLVQGAWGLNTEAFF
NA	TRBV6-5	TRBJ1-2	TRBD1	TGTGCCAGCAGTTTTGACAGGGCCCAGAGGGGCTACACCTTC	CASSFDRAQRGYTF
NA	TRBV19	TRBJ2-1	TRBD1	TGTGCCAGTAGTTCCAGGACAGGGTCCTCCTACAATGAGCAGTTCTTC	CASSSRTGSSYNEQFF
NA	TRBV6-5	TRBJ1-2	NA	TGTGCCAGCACCTCAGGGGATTATGGCTACACCTTC	CASTSGDYGYTF
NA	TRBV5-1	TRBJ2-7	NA	TGCGCCAGCAGCTTGTCCACAGGGAACGAGCAGTACTTC	CASSLSTGNEQYF
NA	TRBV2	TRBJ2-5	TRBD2	TGTGCCAGCAGTCCCCGACTAGCGGGAGAGACCCAGTACTTC	CASSPRLAGETQYF
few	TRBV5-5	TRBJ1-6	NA	TGTGCCAGCAGCTTAGAACTTAGCTCCTATAATTCACCCCTCCACTTT	CASSLELSSYNSPLHF
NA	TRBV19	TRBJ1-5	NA	TGTGCCAGTAGTCATAGCAATCAGCCCCAGCATTTT	CASSHSNQPQHF
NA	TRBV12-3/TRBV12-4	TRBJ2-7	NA	TGTGCCAGCAGTTCCGACGGGTCGAGGAGGCAGTACTTC	CASSSDGSRRQYF
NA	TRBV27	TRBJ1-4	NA	TGTGCCAGCAGTAATGAGGGGGGGGGAGAAAAACTGTTTTTT	CASSNEGGGEKLFF
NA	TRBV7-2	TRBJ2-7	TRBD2	TGTGCCAGCAGCCCTCGAGCGGGGGCGAGCTCCTACGAGCAGTACTTC	CASSPRAGASSYEQYF
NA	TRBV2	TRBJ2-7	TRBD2	TGTGCCAGCGAGAGCGGGGGGGCCTACGAGCAGTACTTC	CASESGGAYEQYF
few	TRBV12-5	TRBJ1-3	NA	TGTGCTAGTGGATCGACACAGGCCGCTGGAAACACCATATATTTT	CASGSTQAAGNTIYF
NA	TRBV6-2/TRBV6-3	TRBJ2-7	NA	TGTGCCAGCAGTTACCCACCACCGGGGCAGTACTTC	CASSYPPPGQYF
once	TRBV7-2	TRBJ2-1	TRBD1	TGTGCCAGCAGCCTAATGGGACAGGGACACAATGAGCAGTTCTTC	CASSLMGQGHNEQFF
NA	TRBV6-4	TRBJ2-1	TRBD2	TGTGCCAGCAGTCCCGGACTAGCGGGGGCCGGTGAGCAGTTCTTC	CASSPGLAGAGEQFF
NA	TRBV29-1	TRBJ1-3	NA	TGCAGCGTTGTTCGGAGTTCTGGAAACACCATATATTTT	CSVVRSSGNTIYF
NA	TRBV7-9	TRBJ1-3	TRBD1	TGTGCCAGCAGCGAGGGACAGAGGCTTTCCTCTGGAAACACCATATATTTT	CASSEGQRLSSGNTIYF